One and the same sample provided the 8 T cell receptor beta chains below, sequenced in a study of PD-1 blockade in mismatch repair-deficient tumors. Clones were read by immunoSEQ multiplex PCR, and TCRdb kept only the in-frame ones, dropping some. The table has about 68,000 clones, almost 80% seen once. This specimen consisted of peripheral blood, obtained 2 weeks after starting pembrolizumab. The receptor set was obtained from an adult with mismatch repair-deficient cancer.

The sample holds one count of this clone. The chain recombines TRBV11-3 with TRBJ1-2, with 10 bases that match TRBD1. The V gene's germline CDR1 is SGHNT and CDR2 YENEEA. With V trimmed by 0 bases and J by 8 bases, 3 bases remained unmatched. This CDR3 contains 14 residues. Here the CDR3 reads CASSLDDRGRGYTF. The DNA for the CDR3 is TGTGCCAGCAGCTTAGACGACAGGGGGCGAGGCTACACCTTC.

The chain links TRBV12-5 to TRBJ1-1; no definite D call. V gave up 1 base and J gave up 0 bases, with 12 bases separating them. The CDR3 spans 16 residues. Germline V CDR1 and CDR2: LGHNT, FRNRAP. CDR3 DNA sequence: TGTGCTAGTGGTTTGGACCCCCCTTGGATGAACACTGAAGCTTTCTTT. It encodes CASGLDPPWMNTEAFF.

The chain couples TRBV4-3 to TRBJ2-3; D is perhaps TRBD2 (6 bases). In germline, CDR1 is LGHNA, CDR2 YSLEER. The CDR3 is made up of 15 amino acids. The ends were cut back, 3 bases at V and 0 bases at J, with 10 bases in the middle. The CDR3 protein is CASSQTGTSTDTQYF. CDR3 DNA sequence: TGCGCCAGCAGCCAGACCGGGACTAGCACAGATACGCAGTATTTT.

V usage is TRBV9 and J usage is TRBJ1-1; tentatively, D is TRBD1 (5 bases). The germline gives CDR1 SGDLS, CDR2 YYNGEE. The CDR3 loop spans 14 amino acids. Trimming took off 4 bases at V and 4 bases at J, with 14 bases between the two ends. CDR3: CASSSRVQATEAFF. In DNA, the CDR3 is TGTGCCAGCAGCTCCAGGGTCCAGGCCACTGAAGCTTTCTTT. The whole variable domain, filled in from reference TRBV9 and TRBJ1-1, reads DSGVTQTPKHLITATGQRVTLRCSPRSGDLSVYWYQQSLDQGLQFLIQYYNGEERAKGNILERFSAQQFPDLHSELNLSSLELGDSALYFCASSSRVQATEAFFGQGTRLTVV.

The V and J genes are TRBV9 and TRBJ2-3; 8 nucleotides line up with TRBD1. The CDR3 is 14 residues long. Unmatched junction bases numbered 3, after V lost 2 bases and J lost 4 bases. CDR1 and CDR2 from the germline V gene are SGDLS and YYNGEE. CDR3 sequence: CASSVRGQADTQYF. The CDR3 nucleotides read TGTGCCAGCAGCGTCAGGGGGCAGGCAGATACGCAGTATTTT.

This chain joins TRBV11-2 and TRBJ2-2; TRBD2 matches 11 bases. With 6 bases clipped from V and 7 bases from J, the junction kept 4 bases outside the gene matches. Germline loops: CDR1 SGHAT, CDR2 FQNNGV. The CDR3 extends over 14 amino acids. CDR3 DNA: TGTGCCAGCAGACTAGCGGGAGCTAGCGGGGAGCTGTTTTTT. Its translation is CASRLAGASGELFF.

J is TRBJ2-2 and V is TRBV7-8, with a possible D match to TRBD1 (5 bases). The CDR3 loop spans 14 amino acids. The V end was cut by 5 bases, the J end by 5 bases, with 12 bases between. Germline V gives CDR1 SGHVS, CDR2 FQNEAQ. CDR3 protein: CASSPMPGTGELFF. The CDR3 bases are TGTGCCAGCAGCCCCATGCCAGGGACCGGGGAGCTGTTTTTT.

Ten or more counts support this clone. As DNA, the CDR3 is TGCAGCGTTGTTGACCCCACGTTATCTGAGGGCTACACCTTC. Residues: CSVVDPTLSEGYTF. This chain joins TRBV29-1 and TRBJ1-2; no reliable D call. The CDR3 totals 14 residues. Germline-derived CDR1 and CDR2 are SQVTM and ANQGSEA. Trimming took off 4 bases at V and 8 bases at J, with 20 bases between the two ends.